The rows below give T cell receptor beta chains drawn from one sample of a study of blood T cell repertoires in COVID-19. Profiled with immunoSEQ multiplex PCR; TCRdb holds only in-frame clones, not every one. This table has roughly 280,000 clones, about 90% appearing once. Source material: peripheral blood. Receptors were obtained from a woman in her forties or fifties who had recovered from COVID-19. Both conserved end residues are part of each CDR3. The D gene is left open where the match is weak. Rows may omit the clone size; those that give it use once, few, many or a size class.

TRBD1	TRBV7-2	few	TRBJ2-1	CASSVRQGAVHNEQFF	TGTGCCAGCAGCGTAAGACAGGGCGCCGTCCACAATGAGCAGTTCTTC
TRBD1	TRBV4-3	NA	TRBJ2-5	CASSLTGGAETQYF	TGCGCCAGCAGCCTGACAGGGGGCGCAGAGACCCAGTACTTC
TRBD1	TRBV7-9	NA	TRBJ1-2	CASSPRRVDRGPSGYTF	TGTGCCAGCAGCCCCAGGAGGGTTGACAGGGGGCCTTCTGGCTACACCTTC
NA	TRBV6-6	NA	TRBJ1-2	CASSYSVRNYGYTF	TGTGCCAGCAGTTACTCGGTCAGAAACTATGGCTACACCTTC
NA	TRBV27	NA	TRBJ1-3	CASSPRRNGLSGNTIYF	TGTGCCAGCAGCCCACGCAGGAACGGACTCTCTGGAAACACCATATATTTT
TRBD2	TRBV30	NA	TRBJ2-7	CAWSYSGGLYEQYF	TGTGCCTGGAGCTATAGCGGGGGGCTCTACGAGCAGTACTTC
NA	TRBV10-3	NA	TRBJ1-3	CAISAPGTSGNTIYF	TGTGCCATCAGTGCGCCCGGGACATCCGGAAACACCATATATTTT
NA	TRBV4-1	NA	TRBJ1-1	CASSQEGGGPEAFF	TGCGCCAGCAGCCAAGAGGGGGGGGGCCCTGAAGCTTTCTTT
TRBD1	TRBV7-3	once	TRBJ2-7	CASSPGQGDEQYF	TGTGCCAGCAGCCCGGGACAGGGGGACGAGCAGTACTTC
TRBD2	TRBV6-1	NA	TRBJ2-5	CASSEAGGSGGRETQYF	TGTGCCAGCAGTGAAGCTGGGGGTAGCGGGGGGAGGGAGACCCAGTACTTC
NA	TRBV6-5	few	TRBJ2-7	CASSPLPGYYEQYF	TGTGCCAGCAGTCCTCTTCCGGGTTACTACGAGCAGTACTTC
NA	TRBV7-2	NA	TRBJ2-7	CASSPVGALSYEQYF	TGTGCCAGCAGTCCCGTGGGGGCCCTCTCCTACGAGCAGTACTTC
NA	TRBV7-9	NA	TRBJ1-4	CASSLRAGVGSEKLFF	TGTGCCAGCAGCCTACGGGCGGGGGTCGGAAGTGAAAAACTGTTTTTT
NA	TRBV19	few	TRBJ2-1	CASKAQVQPNEQFF	TGTGCCAGTAAGGCGCAGGTTCAGCCGAATGAGCAGTTCTTC
TRBD2	TRBV10-3	NA	TRBJ2-2	CATEVAGELDTGELFF	TGTGCCACAGAGGTAGCGGGAGAGCTTGACACCGGGGAGCTGTTTTTT
TRBD1	TRBV4-3	NA	TRBJ2-7	CASSQETGGSYEQYF	TGCGCCAGCAGCCAAGAGACAGGGGGCTCCTACGAGCAGTACTTC
NA	TRBV7-2	NA	TRBJ1-2	CASKSGSNYGYTF	TGTGCCAGCAAGTCGGGGAGCAACTATGGCTACACCTTC
TRBD2	TRBV5-4	NA	TRBJ2-1	CASSPELSGSHEQFF	TGTGCCAGCAGCCCCGAGTTAAGCGGGAGTCATGAGCAGTTCTTC
TRBD1	TRBV7-6	NA	TRBJ1-2	CASSGDPGGYGYTF	TGTGCCAGCAGCGGAGACCCAGGGGGCTATGGCTACACCTTC
NA	TRBV5-1	NA	TRBJ2-1	CASSSNRGGSNEQFF	TGCGCCAGCAGCTCCAACAGGGGAGGAAGCAATGAGCAGTTCTTC
NA	TRBV4-2	NA	TRBJ2-5	CASSQEGSTTQETQYF	TGTGCCAGCAGCCAAGAAGGGAGTACAACCCAAGAGACCCAGTACTTC
NA	TRBV5-1	NA	TRBJ2-7	CASSLGASSSYEQYF	TGCGCCAGCAGCTTGGGCGCCTCGAGCTCCTACGAGCAGTACTTC
NA	TRBV7-2	NA	TRBJ2-2	CASSSKSPVSTGELFF	TGTGCCAGCAGCTCAAAGTCCCCAGTTTCCACCGGGGAGCTGTTTTTT
NA	TRBV6-6	NA	TRBJ1-1	CAGGRQNTEAFF	TGTGCCGGAGGCCGGCAGAACACTGAAGCTTTCTTT
TRBD1	TRBV5-4	once	TRBJ1-2	CASSSPGTGGFGYTF	TGTGCCAGCAGCTCCCCCGGGACAGGGGGATTCGGCTACACCTTC
NA	TRBV7-2	NA	TRBJ1-1	CASSAVEGMNTEAFF	TGTGCCAGCAGCGCGGTGGAAGGTATGAACACTGAAGCTTTCTTT
NA	TRBV21-1	NA	TRBJ1-4	CASSRGFVTNEKLFF	TGTGCCAGCTCACGAGGGTTTGTGACTAATGAAAAACTGTTTTTT
TRBD1	TRBV27	NA	TRBJ1-2	CASSFGTGVVYGYTF	TGTGCCAGCAGTTTCGGGACAGGGGTCGTTTATGGCTACACCTTC
NA	TRBV5-6	NA	TRBJ2-7	CASSLVARSSYEQYF	TGTGCCAGCAGCTTGGTGGCACGCTCATCTTACGAGCAGTACTTC
TRBD1	TRBV6-2/TRBV6-3	NA	TRBJ1-4	CASSFGDRDSEKLFF	TGTGCCAGCAGCTTCGGGGACAGGGATTCTGAAAAACTGTTTTTT
NA	TRBV7-2	once	TRBJ2-3	CASSFRPRGGGVRDTQYF	TGTGCCAGCAGCTTTAGACCCAGGGGTGGAGGAGTGAGAGATACGCAGTATTTT
TRBD2	TRBV5-1	NA	TRBJ2-1	CASSPGVGTKDEQFF	TGCGCCAGCAGCCCGGGGGTTGGGACTAAGGATGAGCAGTTCTTC
NA	TRBV12-3/TRBV12-4	NA	TRBJ2-5	CASTLDSQETQYF	TGTGCCAGCACCTTGGACAGTCAAGAGACCCAGTACTTC
NA	TRBV7-2	NA	TRBJ2-3	CASSLDRFSNTQYF	TGTGCCAGCAGCTTAGATCGGTTCTCTAATACGCAGTATTTT
NA	TRBV5-1	once	TRBJ2-1	CASSWDIFPHNEQFF	TGCGCCAGCAGCTGGGACATATTCCCCCACAATGAGCAGTTCTTC